This TCR beta chain was documented in a study of T cells in Graves' hyperthyroidism and ophthalmopathy. This clonotype was detected only a few times. The TCR beta CDR3 regions underwent amplification using RNA transcripts as the source. First-round RT-PCR targeting the TCR CDR3 was performed with the HTBI primer set. TCRdb processed the multiplex PCR reads anew with MiXCR; each CDR3 protein has one entry. The sample includes approximately 740,000 distinct CDR3 sequences, 11% to 15% of them seen just once. Germline V gene sequence: CDR1 SGHDN, CDR2 FVKESK. V gave up 2 bases and J gave up 4 bases, with 9 bases separating them. The CDR3 loop spans 13 amino acids.

The source is a woman under 30 with Graves' hyperthyroidism. Sample: blood. This sequence joins TRBV14 and TRBJ2-7; D gene unclear. The CDR3 reads CASSQLQAYEQYF. The CDR3 nucleotides read TGTGCCAGCAGCCAATTACAAGCATACGAGCAGTACTTC.